A selection of T cell receptor beta chains follows, all from one sample in a study of T cell clones after liver transplantation. The method was immunoSEQ multiplex PCR; TCRdb's version includes in-frame clones alone and lacks a portion of them. The sample holds 55,000 to 80,000 clones; more than 75% are singletons and the top ten take roughly 3%. Sequences were derived from CD4+ T cells from blood, sampled before liver transplant. The receptors shown here come from a human donor who received a liver transplant. Both conserved end residues are trimmed from each CDR3. Each record gives: J gene, clone size, V gene, CDR3 protein. Clone size appears in some rows only: once, few, many, or a class for an expanded clone.

>TRBJ2-6|NA|TRBV6-1
ASSATQGSGANVLT
>TRBJ2-1|NA|TRBV2
ASSELNEQF
>TRBJ1-2|NA|TRBV25-1
ASSQNLGARNYGYT
>TRBJ2-2|NA|TRBV12-5
ASGIRTGGRRELF
>TRBJ2-1|NA|TRBV6-6
ASSYTGTVNNEQF
>TRBJ1-1|few|TRBV29-1
SAGHLNTEAF
>TRBJ2-3|NA|TRBV6-6
ASSGRDADTQY
>TRBJ1-1|NA|TRBV19
ASSISGQGVHTEAF
>TRBJ2-1|NA|TRBV15
ATSRGAGNAYNEQF
>TRBJ2-1|NA|TRBV19
ASSISGPDEQF
>TRBJ2-2|once|TRBV7-3
ASSRQGANTGELF
>TRBJ2-5|NA|TRBV4-3
ASSQVGGRAQETQY
>TRBJ2-1|NA|TRBV7-8
ASSSRTSGTTEQF
>TRBJ1-2|NA|TRBV28
ASSSTGAGDYGYT
>TRBJ1-2|NA|TRBV29-1
SGGGQGALGYT
>TRBJ2-4|NA|TRBV6-1
ASSEMDRGPKNIQY
>TRBJ2-2|NA|TRBV29-1
SVAGKPGELF
>TRBJ1-2|NA|TRBV7-2
ASSLRLRSANYGYT
>TRBJ2-2|NA|TRBV28
ASSWRTGGRTGELF
>TRBJ2-1|NA|TRBV10-3
AIRDSGEVYNEQF
>TRBJ2-5|NA|TRBV5-4
ASSPGGRIGAGETQY